A single sample is the source of the 32 T cell receptor beta chains below, sequenced in a study of early T cells in non-severe SARS-CoV-2 infection. TCRdb called the 5' RACE reads again in MiXCR, with one record for every CDR3 protein. The table lists about 76,000 distinct CDR3 sequences, about 12% of them singletons, with about 3% in the top ten. Sequenced input: whole blood. Receptors originate from an adult who was a healthcare worker with PCR-confirmed SARS-CoV-2 infection or an uninfected control (not recorded which).

This sequence joins TRBV5-1 and TRBJ1-4, with D uncertain. Germline V lookup: CDR1 SGHRS, CDR2 YFSETQ. The germline V and J ends were trimmed by 3 bases and 8 bases, with 17 bases remaining between them. This CDR3 region has 15 residues. The CDR3 here is CASSSAGTGEEKLFF. CDR3 in DNA: TGCGCCAGCAGCTCCGCGGGTACTGGTGAAGAAAAACTGTTTTTT. The full variable domain, its missing parts supplied by reference TRBV5-1 and TRBJ1-4, is KAGVTQTPRYLIKTRGQQVTLSCSPISGHRSVSWYQQTPGQGLQFLFEYFSETQRNKGNFPGRFSGRQFSNSRSEMNVSTLELGDSALYLCASSSAGTGEEKLFFGSGTQLSVL.

This clonotype was counted only a few times. CDR3 nucleotides: TGTGCCAGCAGCTTGGGGAGGCAGGTTAACACTGAAGCTTTCTTT. It encodes CASSLGRQVNTEAFF. The J gene is TRBJ1-1, the V gene TRBV5-4; no reliable D call. Germline V gene lookup returns CDR1 SGHNT and CDR2 YYREEE (reference sequence). This CDR3 has 15 residues. Trimming took off 0 bases at V and 2 bases at J, with 11 bases between the two ends.

Many counts were recorded for this clonotype. V usage is TRBV5-1 and J usage is TRBJ1-1; D remains ambiguous. The CDR3 is 12 residues long. The germline V gene encodes CDR1 SGHRS and CDR2 YFSETQ. The ends were cut back, 0 bases at V and 6 bases at J, with 6 bases in the middle. CDR3 sequence reads: CASSLAPAEAFF. The CDR3 DNA is TGCGCCAGCAGCTTGGCGCCCGCTGAAGCTTTCTTT.

This clonotype was recorded many times. This chain joins TRBV11-2 and TRBJ2-5; D call uncertain. The CDR3 is 12 amino acids. V was clipped by 2 bases and J by 1 base, with 2 bases between them. CDR1 SGHAT and CDR2 FQNNGV come from the germline V gene. The CDR3 DNA reads TGTGCCAGCAGCTTAACCCAAGAGACCCAGTACTTC. It yields the protein CASSLTQETQYF.

This clonotype was seen more than once but under ten times. The chain carries TRBV6-5 and TRBJ2-1, with 7 bases identical to TRBD2. V lost 6 bases and J lost 2; bases outside the gene matches: 7. CDR1 MNHEY and CDR2 SVGAGI come from the germline V gene. This CDR3 region has 15 residues. The CDR3 is CASSNSGLAYNEQFF. CDR3 nucleotides: TGTGCCAGCAGCAATAGCGGGCTAGCCTACAATGAGCAGTTCTTC.

This clonotype was seen many times. The chain has TRBV20-1 and TRBJ1-5; TRBD1 agrees at 8 bases. V trimming: 7 bases; J trimming: 7 bases; junction bases outside the gene matches: 15. Germline V gene sequence: CDR1 DFQATT, CDR2 SNEGSKA (reference sequence). This CDR3 has 15 amino acids. Written as DNA, the CDR3 is TGCAGTGTCCCTAAGTCAGGGGGCGCGGGGCAGCCCCAGCATTTT. Residues: CSVPKSGGAGQPQHF.

This clonotype appeared many times. The gene calls are TRBV29-1 and TRBJ1-2; D is undetermined. The CDR3 consists of 14 residues. Trimming shortened V by 0 bases and J by 2 bases, and 10 bases separated the two germline ends. The germline V gene encodes CDR1 SQVTM and CDR2 ANQGSEA. The CDR3 DNA follows: TGCAGCGTTGAAGAAGCCAGGAAGAACTATGGCTACACCTTC. It codes for CSVEEARKNYGYTF.

As to this clonotype: One end of the junction varies from germline; a read error may be responsible. The chain recombines TRBV4-2 with TRBJ2-1; 10 bases map to TRBD2. In germline, CDR1 is LGHNA, CDR2 YNFKEQ. The CDR3 is 16 residues long. CDR3 in DNA: TGTGCCAGCAGCCTAACCGGGACTAGCGTGGACAATGACCAGTTCTTC. It yields the protein CASSLTGTSVDNDQFF.

This clonotype turned up a few times. This chain links TRBV2 with TRBJ2-3, with 8 bases identical to TRBD2. Germline V gives CDR1 SNHLY, CDR2 FYNNEI. CDR3 length equals 14 residues. V gave up 6 bases and J gave up 4 bases; unmatched junction bases: 6. The CDR3 reads CASSAGRGADTQYF. CDR3 nucleotides: TGTGCCAGCAGCGCCGGGAGGGGGGCAGATACGCAGTATTTT.

The chain is built from TRBV7-3 and TRBJ1-2, with no clear D. CDR3 size: 14 residues. Germline lookup yields CDR1 SGHTA and CDR2 FQGTGA. The V gene lost 6 bases and the J gene lost 8 bases, with 19 bases spanning the gap. CDR3 region: CASSEDRTASGYTF. CDR3 sequence (DNA): TGTGCCAGCAGTGAGGATCGGACGGCATCCGGCTACACCTTC.

J is TRBJ2-1 and V is TRBV20-1; 8 positions agree with TRBD2. CDR1 is DFQATT and CDR2 is SNEGSKA in the germline V gene (reference sequence). CDR3 length: 14 residues. V lost 1 base to trimming and J lost 7 bases; unmatched junction nucleotides: 6. DNA of the CDR3: TGCAGTGCTAGAGTTTGGGGACTAGTTAATGAGCAGTTCTTC. Translated, it gives CSARVWGLVNEQFF.

This clonotype was detected many times. This rearrangement joins TRBV12-3 or TRBV12-4 to TRBJ1-4, with a possible D match to TRBD1 (5 bases). V was cut by 3 bases and J by 6 bases, with 17 bases left in between. CDR3 length: 16 amino acids. Written as DNA, the CDR3 is TGTGCCAGCAGTTTCGGCCCCCGGGGAGGGGATGAAAAACTGTTTTTT. This encodes CASSFGPRGGDEKLFF.

The rearrangement joins TRBV9 to TRBJ2-3; TRBD2 matches 9 bases. Trimming removed 3 bases from V and 7 bases from J; junction bases left unmatched: 6. The CDR3 length is 14 residues. From germline, CDR1 is SGDLS and CDR2 YYNGEE. The CDR3 sequence: CASSEGLAAYTQYF. The DNA of the CDR3 is TGTGCCAGCAGCGAGGGACTAGCAGCTTATACGCAGTATTTT.

The rearrangement uses TRBV29-1 and TRBJ2-1; TRBD1 agrees at 9 bases. V was pared by 7 bases and J by 6 bases, with 10 bases of the junction left unmatched. From germline, CDR1 is SQVTM and CDR2 ANQGSEA. The CDR3 consists of 14 residues. The CDR3 coding sequence is TGCAGCGCGTTGGAAGGGACAGGGATCAATGAGCAGTTCTTC. Its protein is CSALEGTGINEQFF.

Ten or more counts support this clonotype. CDR3 sequence: CASSPSWQNSYEQYF. The CDR3 nucleotides are TGTGCCAGCAGTCCGTCGTGGCAGAACTCCTACGAGCAGTACTTC. This chain joins TRBV28 and TRBJ2-7; D is unclear. Germline values: CDR1 MDHEN, CDR2 SYDVKM. There are 15 residues in the CDR3. Between the trimmed V and J ends, which lost 5 bases and 0 bases, there was a span of 14 bases.

This chain links TRBV27 with TRBJ2-1; D call uncertain. Trimming cost V 7 bases and J 7 bases, with 14 bases left between them. Per germline, CDR1 MNHEY and CDR2 SMNVEV (reference sequence). The CDR3 contains 13 residues. The CDR3 loop is CASIQLGRNEQFF. The DNA for the CDR3 is TGTGCCAGCATCCAACTTGGGCGGAATGAGCAGTTCTTC.

The sample holds many counts of this clonotype. The chain joins TRBV2 to TRBJ1-2, with D possibly matching TRBD1 (6 bases). Trimming removed 5 bases from V and 4 bases from J, with 8 bases in between. CDR3 length: 12 residues. Germline assignment: CDR1 SNHLY and CDR2 FYNNEI. Here the CDR3 DNA reads TGTGCCAGCAGTTTACAGGGCTATGGCTACACCTTC. As protein: CASSLQGYGYTF. The whole variable domain, filled in from reference TRBV2 and TRBJ1-2, reads EPEVTQTPSHQVTQMGQEVILRCVPISNHLYFYWYRQILGQKVEFLVSFYNNEISEKSEIFDDQFSVERPDGSNFTLKIRSTKLEDSAMYFCASSLQGYGYTFGSGTRLTVV.

This clonotype was found many times. The rearrangement uses TRBV7-2 and TRBJ2-2, with 7 bases aligning to TRBD2. V lost 6 bases, J lost 1 base, and 2 bases stayed unmatched. There are 14 residues in the CDR3. The germline V gene encodes CDR1 SGHTA and CDR2 FQGNSA. This CDR3 is CASSPSGNTGELFF. DNA for the CDR3: TGTGCCAGCAGTCCTAGCGGGAACACCGGGGAGCTGTTTTTT.

The chain joins TRBV20-1 to TRBJ2-3; TRBD1 matches 12 bases. This CDR3 region has 16 residues. The germline gives CDR1 DFQATT, CDR2 SNEGSKA (reference sequence). The V gene end was trimmed by 0 bases and the J gene end by 6 bases; junction bases not matched to a gene: 7. As DNA, the CDR3 is TGCAGTGCTAGAGACCGGGACAGGGGGCATATCGATACGCAGTATTTT. This encodes CSARDRDRGHIDTQYF.

This clonotype was counted a few times. V usage is TRBV15 and J usage is TRBJ2-7; possible D gene TRBD1, 5 bases. V lost 4 bases, J lost 2 bases, and 12 bases lay in between. CDR3 length: 14 amino acids. In germline, CDR1 is LNHNV, CDR2 YYDKDF (reference sequence). The CDR3 region is CATSTYTGAYEQYF. The DNA for the CDR3 is TGTGCCACCAGCACGTACACAGGAGCCTACGAGCAGTACTTC.

The chain joins TRBV5-1 to TRBJ1-2, with D possibly being TRBD1 (6 bases). The germline gives CDR1 SGHRS, CDR2 YFSETQ. The CDR3 runs to 15 residues. V was trimmed by 0 bases and J by 5 bases, leaving 14 bases between them. CDR3 DNA: TGCGCCAGCAGCTTGGCGGAGGGGGGTAGATATGGCTACACCTTC. This codes for CASSLAEGGRYGYTF.

In this sample, this clonotype turned up many times. This chain links TRBV18 with TRBJ1-4, with D perhaps matching TRBD1 (6 bases). Deletions cut 2 bases from V and 0 bases from J, with 16 bases between. Per the germline V gene, CDR1 is KGHSH and CDR2 is LQKENI. CDR3 length: 18 residues. The CDR3 DNA follows: TGTGCCAGCTCACCATCAGACAGGCGCCTCGCAACTAATGAAAAACTGTTTTTT. It specifies CASSPSDRRLATNEKLFF.

The J gene is TRBJ2-1, the V gene TRBV18; no firm D call. CDR1 and CDR2 from the germline V gene are KGHSH and LQKENI. V lost 5 bases to trimming and J lost 12 bases, with 11 bases between them. This CDR3 has 11 amino acids. Here the CDR3 DNA reads TGTGCCAGCTCAGTCGACATAGGGCAGTTCTTC. Translating gives CASSVDIGQFF.

This clonotype has a count of ten or more. The V and J genes are TRBV12-3 or TRBV12-4 and TRBJ2-7; no clear D. With 3 bases removed from V and 2 bases from J, the gap between germline ends came to 5 bases. The CDR3 has 12 amino acids. Here the CDR3 DNA reads TGTGCCAGCAGTTTGAGCGCCTACGAGCAGTACTTC. Amino acid sequence: CASSLSAYEQYF.

CDR3 sequence (DNA): TGCAGTGCTCCGGGCAATCCCCTCCACTTT. Amino acids: CSAPGNPLHF. The chain employs TRBV20-1 and TRBJ1-6; D unclear. Germline V gives CDR1 DFQATT, CDR2 SNEGSKA (reference sequence). The germline V and J ends were trimmed by 5 bases and 13 bases, with 9 bases remaining between them. The CDR3 loop spans 10 amino acids.

V and J are TRBV19 and TRBJ2-2; D tentatively reads TRBD1 or TRBD2 (6 bases each). Germline V gene lookup returns CDR1 LNHDA and CDR2 SQIVND (reference sequence). The CDR3 has 13 amino acids. The V end was cut by 6 bases, the J end by 6 bases, with 11 bases between. Written as DNA, the CDR3 is TGTGCCAGTAGGCAGAGGGGGGCCGGGGAGCTGTTTTTT. Translated, it gives CASRQRGAGELFF. Full variable domain (outside the CDR3, taken from reference TRBV19 and TRBJ2-2): DGGITQSPKYLFRKEGQNVTLSCEQNLNHDAMYWYRQDPGQGLRLIYYSQIVNDFQKGDIAEGYSVSREKKESFPLTVTSAQKNPTAFYLCASRQRGAGELFFGEGSRLTVL.

This clonotype was seen repeatedly, ten times or more. The V and J genes are TRBV6-2 or TRBV6-3 and TRBJ2-5, with 7 bases lining up with TRBD1. The CDR3 consists of 15 residues. The J segment lost 1 base and the V segment lost 5 bases, leaving 7 bases of the junction unmatched. The germline V gene has CDR1 MNHEY and CDR2 SVGEGT. DNA of the CDR3: TGTGCCAGCAGTCACCTCGACAGGGCCCAAGAGACCCAGTACTTC. This codes for CASSHLDRAQETQYF.

The chain recombines TRBV29-1 with TRBJ2-2; D is unresolved. In germline, CDR1 is SQVTM, CDR2 ANQGSEA. The CDR3 loop spans 15 amino acids. The germline V and J ends were trimmed by 0 bases and 5 bases, with 13 bases remaining between them. This CDR3 is CSVEERVDGTGELFF. The CDR3 region has the DNA TGCAGCGTTGAAGAAAGGGTCGATGGGACCGGGGAGCTGTTTTTT.

This clonotype has only a few counts. V gene TRBV27 combines with J gene TRBJ2-7; D remains unclear. From germline, CDR1 is MNHEY and CDR2 SMNVEV (reference sequence). V lost 2 bases and J 3 bases, leaving 11 bases between the germline ends. The CDR3 extends over 14 amino acids. CDR3 bases: TGTGCCAGCAGTTTAATAGGCACCGACTACGAGCAGTACTTC. This codes for CASSLIGTDYEQYF.

The rearrangement uses TRBV3-1 and TRBJ2-1; possible D gene TRBD1, 6 bases. Trimming pared 3 bases from V and 2 bases from J, leaving 11 bases between. The CDR3 extends over 15 amino acids. The germline V gene encodes CDR1 LGHDT and CDR2 YNNKEL (reference sequence). CDR3 sequence (DNA): TGTGCCAGCAGCCATGGGACACCTGCCTACAATGAGCAGTTCTTC. This sequence encodes CASSHGTPAYNEQFF.

This chain connects TRBV6-4 to TRBJ2-3; D is perhaps TRBD1 or TRBD2 (5 bases each). Trimming left V 6 bases short and J 4 bases short, with 14 bases between. Germline assignment: CDR1 MRHNA and CDR2 SNTAGT. This CDR3 contains 14 residues. CDR3 nucleotide sequence: TGTGCCAGCAGCTTCAGGGAGTGGGCAGATACGCAGTATTTT. This codes for CASSFREWADTQYF.

V is TRBV29-1 and J is TRBJ2-5, with a weak D call TRBD2 (5 bases). CDR3 length: 12 residues. The V and J ends lost 6 bases and 3 bases respectively, with 11 bases between them. CDR1 is SQVTM and CDR2 is ANQGSEA in the germline V gene. The CDR3 DNA is TGCAGCGTGGGGAGACGGGAAGAGACCCAGTACTTC. Its translation: CSVGRREETQYF.